This TCR beta chain was recovered during a study of spatial heterogeneity in lung cancer. In the study overall: Samples came from around 70 TRACERx patients with untreated early-stage lung cancer.

This CDR3 region has 19 residues. CDR1 is DFQATT, CDR2 SNEGSKA, per germline (reference sequence). Trimming took 0 bases from V and 1 from J, leaving 19 bases between them. This clonotype was observed many times. Time point of the sample: blood at routine non-recurrence follow-up after resection. Extraction of whole RNA from tumor, nontumor lung or frozen PBMC preceded unsorted sequencing. TCRdb ran MiXCR on the 5' RACE reads and lists one entry per CDR3 protein. The data hold fewer than 60,000 distinct CDR3 sequences, with roughly 7% observed a single time. The genes are TRBV20-1 and TRBJ2-6, with a possible D match to TRBD1 (6 bases). The sequence came from a female donor with early-stage non-small cell lung cancer. This sample comprised PBMCs, obtained at follow-up. This chain's CDR3 is CSARDNGGRGLSGANVLTF. The CDR3 bases are TGCAGTGCTAGAGATAACGGAGGCAGGGGTTTGTCTGGGGCCAACGTCCTGACTTTC.